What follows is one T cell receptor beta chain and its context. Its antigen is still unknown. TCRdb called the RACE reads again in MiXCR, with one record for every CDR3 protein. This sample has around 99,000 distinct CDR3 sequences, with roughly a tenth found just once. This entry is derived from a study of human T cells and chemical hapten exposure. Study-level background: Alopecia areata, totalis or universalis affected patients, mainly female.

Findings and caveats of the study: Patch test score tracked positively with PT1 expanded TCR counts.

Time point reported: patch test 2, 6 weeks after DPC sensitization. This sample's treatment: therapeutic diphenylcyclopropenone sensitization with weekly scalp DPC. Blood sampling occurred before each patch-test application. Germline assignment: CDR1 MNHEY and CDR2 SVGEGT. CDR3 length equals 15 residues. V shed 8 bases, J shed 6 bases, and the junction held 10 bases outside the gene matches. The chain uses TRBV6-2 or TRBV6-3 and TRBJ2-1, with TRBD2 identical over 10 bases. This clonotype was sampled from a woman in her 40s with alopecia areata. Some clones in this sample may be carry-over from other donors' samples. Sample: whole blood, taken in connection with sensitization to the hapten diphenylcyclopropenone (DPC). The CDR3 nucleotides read TGTGCCAGCCGGGGCTCAGCGGGGGGGCTCAATGAGCAGTTCTTC. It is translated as CASRGSAGGLNEQFF.